What follows describes a single TCR beta chain. This clonotype was recorded once. What this receptor recognizes is not known. It has no much larger one-base neighbor in the sample; base qualities were not kept. CDR1 and CDR2 were assigned from the germline V gene (reference sequence) as LGHDT and YNNKEL. The trim is 1 base for V and 5 bases for J, with a gap of 8 bases between the germline ends. The CDR3 sequence holds 13 residues, the cysteine and phenylalanine included. Of the read, only the CDR3 DNA is kept; its 39 bases are in frame from base 1. The record originates from a study of blood T cells in healthy people across ages (dated by TCRdb to 2015 to 2017). For context, the study as a whole: Template switching captured roughly one uniquely barcoded TCR beta cDNA molecule per two T cells in model experiments. Age-related changes in TCR beta repertoire diversity were measured in the study by deep sequencing normalized with unique cDNA molecular identifiers. The donors were split into four age groups: young (average about 16 years), middle-aged (nearly 40), aged (over 55) and long-lived (under 90). The study analyzed two additional independent replicas of 1 million unique cDNA reads from the same blood draw for two donors, one aged 18 to 29 and one aged 80 or older. On the study overall, not on this receptor specifically: As age increased, observed TCR beta diversity per million T cells dropped in a roughly linear way, and a significant reduction was already evident by age 40. Because donor CMV infection status was unknown, age-related changes in expanded clonotypes were potentially confounded. Since profiling was done on bulk unsorted PBMCs, naive and antigen-experienced compartments could not be conclusively compared. Compared with the aged group, the long-lived group had more naive CD4+ T cells, fewer expanded clones and increased TCR diversity, suggesting age selection. The percentage of naive T cells measured by flow cytometry correlated strongly with observed TCR beta diversity. Total diversity estimates from one million sequenced T cells were considered lower bounds and underestimates.

Libraries came from 5' RACE. The sequencer listed for this sample is Illumina HiSeq 2500. A second about 7 to 12 cycle PCR used a sample-barcoded 5' primer and a J-beta primer mix. Each TCR beta cDNA molecule received a unique molecular identifier from a template-switch 5' adaptor carrying 12 random nucleotides. Each sample yielded at least 2.5 million CDR3-containing paired-end reads. First-strand cDNA synthesis was performed from all RNA using the Mint cDNA synthesis kit, with priming by a TRBC-specific oligonucleotide. Following uracil-DNA glycosylase treatment, a first 18-cycle PCR with universal primers M1SS and BC2_uni_R was performed on all cDNA. Concerning the study's data processing: For normalization, 1 million high-quality reads were randomly selected from each sample, with every read carrying a distinct molecular identifier. Instead of being binned into consensus sequences, reads that shared molecular identifiers were thrown out. MiTCR, with a Q25 quality threshold and the strictest error-elimination algorithm, was used for CDR3 identification, clonotype clustering and error correction. A nonparametric unseen species model with Euler transformation was used to estimate lower-bound total TCR beta diversity. The public reads were reanalyzed by TCRdb: fastp trimming at Q25, MiXCR alignment, in-frame beta chains only. Duplicate CDR3 protein sequences are folded into a single record with the most common DNA and genes. For this entry, the V and J calls and clone size follow TCRdb and not the study's own pipeline. Present in this sample are 750,000 to 950,000 distinct CDR3 sequences, roughly 25% of which were seen just once. The ten largest account for around 3% of the sample.

The roughly 39 donors, aged roughly 6 to 100 years, were systemically healthy Caucasian individuals from Russia. Around 10 milliliters of peripheral blood were collected from each donor into EDTA-treated Vacutainer tubes. PBMCs were isolated by Ficoll-Paque density-gradient centrifugation, with at least 6 million obtained per sample. Trizol reagent was used to extract total RNA from the PBMCs, yielding at least 5.5 micrograms per sample. For every donor, flow cytometry on a PBMC aliquot measured the percentage of naive CD45RAhigh/CD27high T cells. The same specimen was also included in a second study, on T cells of mothers and their children. Per that second paper: Nine systemically healthy Caucasian individuals, comprising three mothers and their six children, were included as donors. cDNA synthesis consumed the entire amount of extracted RNA, loaded at approximately 1.5 ug RNA in each 15 ul reaction. In the second PCR, the M1S primer introduced both the sample barcodes and 2-4 random nucleotides. Over 9.5 million TCR beta CDR3 reads were obtained for each mother, and 2.5 million to 3.5 million reads were obtained for each child. Thymic selection similarly shapes TCR recombination output in related and unrelated pairs, with minor effect from inherited differences. Normalized repertoire overlap in related mother-child pairs was always slightly higher than in unrelated mother-child pairs, but the difference was never significant. Persistent microchimeric T cell clones were not detected, at a sensitivity of about 100 clones per million clonotypes. Deep NGS was used in the study to compare the TCR beta repertoires of mothers and children and to look for features that separate related mother-child pairs from unrelated individuals. Mothers averaged about 40 +/- 4 years of age and children averaged around 10 +/- 4 years. After adapter ligation was performed with NEBNext reagents, the libraries were sequenced on an Illumina HiSeq 2000 with 100+100 nt paired-end reads. Mother and child libraries were prepared a month apart and sequenced in separate runs to prevent cross-contamination. For each donor, somewhere between roughly 500,000 and 2,100,000 distinct TCR beta clonotypes were identified. Naive TCR beta clonotypes were estimated from low-frequency clonotypes matched to each donor's FACS-determined naive share, without sorting.

This TCR derives from a boy under 18 in good health. Here the chain combines TRBV3-1 and TRBJ2-5, with the D gene call left open. Sequences were obtained from blood. The CDR3 reads CASSQAPPETQYF. The sequence in DNA is TGTGCCAGCAGCCAAGCGCCCCCGGAGACCCAGTACTTC.